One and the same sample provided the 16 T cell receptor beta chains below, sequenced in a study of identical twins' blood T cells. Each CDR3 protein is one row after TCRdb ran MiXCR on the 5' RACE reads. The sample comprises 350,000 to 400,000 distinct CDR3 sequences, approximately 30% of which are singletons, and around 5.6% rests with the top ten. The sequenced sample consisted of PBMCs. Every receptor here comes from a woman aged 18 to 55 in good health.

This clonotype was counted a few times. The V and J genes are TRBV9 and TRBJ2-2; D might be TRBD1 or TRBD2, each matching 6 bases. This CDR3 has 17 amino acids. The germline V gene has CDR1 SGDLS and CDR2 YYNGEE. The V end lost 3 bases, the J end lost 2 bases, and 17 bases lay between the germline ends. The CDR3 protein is CASSGLGGRANTGELFF. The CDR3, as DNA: TGTGCCAGCAGCGGCCTGGGGGGCCGGGCAAACACCGGGGAGCTGTTTTTT. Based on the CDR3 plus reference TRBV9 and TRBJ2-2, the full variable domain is DSGVTQTPKHLITATGQRVTLRCSPRSGDLSVYWYQQSLDQGLQFLIQYYNGEERAKGNILERFSAQQFPDLHSELNLSSLELGDSALYFCASSGLGGRANTGELFFGEGSRLTVL.

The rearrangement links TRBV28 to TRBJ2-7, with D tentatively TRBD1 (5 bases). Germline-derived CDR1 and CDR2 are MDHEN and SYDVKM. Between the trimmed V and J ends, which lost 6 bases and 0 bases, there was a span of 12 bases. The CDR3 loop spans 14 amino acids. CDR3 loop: CASRKQVTSYEQYF. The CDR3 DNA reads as TGTGCCAGCAGAAAACAGGTTACCTCCTACGAGCAGTACTTC. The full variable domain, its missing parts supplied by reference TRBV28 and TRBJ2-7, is DVKVTQSSRYLVKRTGEKVFLECVQDMDHENMFWYRQDPGLGLRLIYFSYDVKMKEKGDIPEGYSVSREKKERFSLILESASTNQTSMYLCASRKQVTSYEQYFGPGTRLTVT.

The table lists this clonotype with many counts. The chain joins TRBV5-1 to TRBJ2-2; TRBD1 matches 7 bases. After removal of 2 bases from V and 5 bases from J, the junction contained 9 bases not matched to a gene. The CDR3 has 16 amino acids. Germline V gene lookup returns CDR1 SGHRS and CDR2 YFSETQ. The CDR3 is CASSLSGTENTGELFF. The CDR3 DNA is TGCGCCAGCAGCTTATCCGGGACAGAAAATACCGGGGAGCTGTTTTTT.

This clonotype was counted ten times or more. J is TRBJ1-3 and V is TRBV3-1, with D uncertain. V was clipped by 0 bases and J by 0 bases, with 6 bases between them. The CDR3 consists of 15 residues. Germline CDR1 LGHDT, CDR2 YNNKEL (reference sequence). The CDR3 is CASSQDGGSGNTIYF. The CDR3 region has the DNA TGTGCCAGCAGCCAAGACGGAGGCTCTGGAAACACCATATATTTT.

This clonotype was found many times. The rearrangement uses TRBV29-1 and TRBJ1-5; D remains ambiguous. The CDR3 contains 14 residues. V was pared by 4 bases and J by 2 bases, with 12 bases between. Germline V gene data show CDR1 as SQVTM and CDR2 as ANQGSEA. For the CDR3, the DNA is TGCAGCGTTGGGAGTTCCCGCGGCAATCAGCCCCAGCATTTT. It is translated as CSVGSSRGNQPQHF.

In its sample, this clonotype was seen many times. CDR3 in DNA: TGTGCCACCGGGGTCGCAGGGAGGAATGAGCAGTTCTTC. Its translation: CATGVAGRNEQFF. V usage is TRBV24-1 and J usage is TRBJ2-1; D is possibly TRBD2 (6 bases). V shed 9 bases and J shed 7 bases, with 15 bases lying between them. The CDR3 has 13 residues. Per the germline V gene, CDR1 is KGHDR and CDR2 is SFDVKD.

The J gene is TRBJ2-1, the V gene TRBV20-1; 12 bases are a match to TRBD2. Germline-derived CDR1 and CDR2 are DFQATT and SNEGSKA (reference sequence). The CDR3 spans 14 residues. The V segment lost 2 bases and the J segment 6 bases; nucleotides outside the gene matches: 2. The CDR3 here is CSARLAGGVNEQFF. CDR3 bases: TGCAGTGCTAGACTAGCGGGGGGGGTCAATGAGCAGTTCTTC.

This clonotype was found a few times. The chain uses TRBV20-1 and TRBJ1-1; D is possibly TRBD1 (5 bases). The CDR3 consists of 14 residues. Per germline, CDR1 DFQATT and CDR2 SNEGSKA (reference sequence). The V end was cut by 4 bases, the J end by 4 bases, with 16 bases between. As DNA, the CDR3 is TGCAGTGCTACGCTCCGGAGAAGGGGCACTGAAGCTTTCTTT. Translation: CSATLRRRGTEAFF.

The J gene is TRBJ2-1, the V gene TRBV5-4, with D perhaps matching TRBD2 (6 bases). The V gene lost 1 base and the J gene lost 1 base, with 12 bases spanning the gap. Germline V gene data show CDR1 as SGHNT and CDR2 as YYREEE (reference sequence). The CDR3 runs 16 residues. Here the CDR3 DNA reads TGTGCCAGCAGCTTGTATCTAGGGAGGTCCTACAATGAGCAGTTCTTC. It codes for CASSLYLGRSYNEQFF.

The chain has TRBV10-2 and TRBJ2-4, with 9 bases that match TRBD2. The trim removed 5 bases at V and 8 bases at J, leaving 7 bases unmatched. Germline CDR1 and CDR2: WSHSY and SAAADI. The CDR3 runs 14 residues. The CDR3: CASSPLSGRDIQYF. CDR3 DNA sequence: TGCGCCAGCAGTCCTCTTAGCGGGAGAGACATTCAGTACTTC.

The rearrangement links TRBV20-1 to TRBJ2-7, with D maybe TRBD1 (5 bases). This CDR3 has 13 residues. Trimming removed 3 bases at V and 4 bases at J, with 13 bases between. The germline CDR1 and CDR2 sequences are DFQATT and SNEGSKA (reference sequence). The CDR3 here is CSASKGRMYEQYF. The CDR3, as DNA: TGCAGTGCTAGCAAGGGGCGGATGTACGAGCAGTACTTC.

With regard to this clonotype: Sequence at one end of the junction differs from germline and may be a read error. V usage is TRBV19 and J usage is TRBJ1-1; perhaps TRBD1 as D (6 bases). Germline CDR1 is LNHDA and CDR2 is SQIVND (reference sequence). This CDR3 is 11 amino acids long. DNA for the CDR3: TGTGCCGCCAGGGGTTCGACGGAAGCGTTCTTT. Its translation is CAARGSTEAFF.

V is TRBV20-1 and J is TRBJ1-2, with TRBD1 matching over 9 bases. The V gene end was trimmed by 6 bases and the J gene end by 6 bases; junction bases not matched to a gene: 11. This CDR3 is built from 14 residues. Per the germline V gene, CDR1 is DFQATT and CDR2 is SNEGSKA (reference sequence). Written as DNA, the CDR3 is TGCAGTGCCAATTTACAGGGGGCAAACGATGGCTACACCTTC. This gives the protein CSANLQGANDGYTF.

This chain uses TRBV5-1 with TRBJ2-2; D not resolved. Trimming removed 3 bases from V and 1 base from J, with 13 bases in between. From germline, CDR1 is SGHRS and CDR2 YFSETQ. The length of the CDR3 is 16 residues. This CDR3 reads CASSSLGAVNTGELFF. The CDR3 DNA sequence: TGCGCCAGCAGCTCCCTAGGTGCCGTGAACACCGGGGAGCTGTTTTTT.

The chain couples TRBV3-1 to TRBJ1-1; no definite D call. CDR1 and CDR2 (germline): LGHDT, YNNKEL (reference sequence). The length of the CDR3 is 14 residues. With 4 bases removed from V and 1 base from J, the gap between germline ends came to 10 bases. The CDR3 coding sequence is TGTGCCAGCAGCCTTTACAGTGCGAACACTGAAGCTTTCTTT. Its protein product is CASSLYSANTEAFF.

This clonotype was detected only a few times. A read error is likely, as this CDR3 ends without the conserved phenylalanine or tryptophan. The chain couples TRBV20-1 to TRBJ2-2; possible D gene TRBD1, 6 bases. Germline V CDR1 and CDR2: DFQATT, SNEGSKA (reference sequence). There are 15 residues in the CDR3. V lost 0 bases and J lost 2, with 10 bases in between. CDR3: CSARDGQPNTGELFL. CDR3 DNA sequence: TGCAGTGCTAGAGATGGACAGCCCAACACCGGGGAGCTGTTTCTT.